What follows are 5 T cell receptor beta chains derived from one specimen sequenced in a study of T cells in localized non-small cell lung cancer. Clones were read by immunoSEQ multiplex PCR, and TCRdb kept only the in-frame ones, dropping some. The sample lists roughly 3,800 clones, under 30% occurring once. The sample here was lung tumor tissue, taken before any cancer treatment. The origin of the receptors is a man aged 40-75 years with stage I lung adenocarcinoma.

This clone was found a few times. The CDR3 region has the DNA TGTGCCAGCGAAAGCGGGGGGGCCGAGGAGACCCAGTACTTC. Protein sequence: CASESGGAEETQYF. This chain joins TRBV9 and TRBJ2-5; TRBD2 matches 10 bases. The CDR3 totals 14 residues. After removal of 7 bases from V and 5 bases from J, the junction contained 8 bases not matched to a gene. CDR1 and CDR2 (germline): SGDLS, YYNGEE.

This clone was counted a few times. V gene TRBV11-3 combines with J gene TRBJ1-5, with D possibly being TRBD1 (6 bases). V lost 2 bases and J lost 7, with 15 bases in between. Germline V gives CDR1 SGHNT, CDR2 YENEEA. This CDR3 has 15 amino acids. The CDR3 loop reads CASSLSSGAWQPQHF. DNA for the CDR3: TGTGCCAGCAGCTTATCCTCAGGGGCTTGGCAGCCCCAGCATTTT.

The chain recombines TRBV6-8 with TRBJ2-1, with TRBD1 as a possible D gene (5 bases). Germline CDR1 is MNHGY and CDR2 is SAAAGT. With 5 bases removed from V and 8 bases from J, the gap between germline ends came to 13 bases. The CDR3 length is 13 residues. The CDR3 DNA reads as TGTGCCAGCAGTGAGGTCAGGGCGGATGAGCAGTTCTTC. It codes for CASSEVRADEQFF.

The chain combines TRBV6-8 with TRBJ1-5; no reliable D call. CDR3 length: 14 residues. V was cut by 5 bases and J by 0 bases, with 8 bases left in between. CDR1 MNHGY and CDR2 SAAAGT come from the germline V gene. CDR3 loop: CASSMERSNQPQHF. The CDR3 coding sequence is TGTGCCAGCAGTATGGAGCGTAGCAATCAGCCCCAGCATTTT.

Only a few counts were recorded for this clone. V usage is TRBV11-3 and J usage is TRBJ2-2, with D perhaps TRBD1 (5 bases). Germline CDR1 and CDR2: SGHNT and YENEEA. CDR3 length: 15 amino acids. V was clipped by 3 bases and J by 4 bases, with 12 bases between them. The CDR3 sequence is CASSLVGDFTGELFF. The CDR3 DNA reads TGTGCCAGCAGCTTGGTAGGGGATTTCACCGGGGAGCTGTTTTTT.